Each of the 32 T cell receptor beta chains below was sequenced from the same sample in a study of control samples from healthy donors and cancer patients. The method was immunoSEQ multiplex PCR; TCRdb's version includes in-frame clones alone and lacks a portion of them. The sample shows about 73,000 clones, just under 90% of them seen only once. Sequencing used PBMCs. These TCRs come from a man aged 60-69 years with lung cancer.

This clone occurred a few times. V is TRBV4-1 and J is TRBJ2-7; TRBD1 matches at 7 bases. This CDR3 has 15 amino acids. Trimming took 1 base from V and 3 from J; bases not matched to a gene: 6. Germline CDR1 MGHRA, CDR2 YSYEKL. CDR3 protein: CASSQAPGQYYEQYV. In DNA form, the CDR3 reads TGCGCCAGCAGCCAAGCCCCGGGACAGTACTACGAGCAGTACGTC.

This chain joins TRBV5-4 and TRBJ1-1, with a tentative D call TRBD1 (5 bases). Germline V gene sequence: CDR1 SGHNT, CDR2 YYREEE (reference sequence). V lost 6 bases and J lost 2, with 14 bases in between. The CDR3 consists of 14 residues. For the CDR3, the DNA is TGTGCCAGCAAGAGCGGCGGGGACAACACTGAAGCTTTCTTT. Protein product: CASKSGGDNTEAFF.

The V and J genes are TRBV5-6 and TRBJ2-7; D may be TRBD1 or TRBD2 (5 bases each). V gave up 3 bases and J gave up 0 bases, with 13 bases separating them. This CDR3 is built from 15 residues. The germline CDR1 and CDR2 sequences are SGHDT and YYEEEE. The CDR3 nucleotides read TGTGCCAGCAGCTGGGGGACCAGCGTCTCCTACGAGCAGTACTTC. This gives the protein CASSWGTSVSYEQYF.

The CDR3 here is CASSPGLRTEAFF. The CDR3 bases are TGTGCCAGCAGCCCGGGACTGCGAACTGAAGCTTTCTTT. The chain joins TRBV7-9 to TRBJ1-1; a weak D match, TRBD1 (5 bases). V was pared by 5 bases and J by 5 bases, with 12 bases between. The CDR3 runs 13 residues. Germline CDR1 is SEHNR and CDR2 is FQNEAQ (reference sequence). Drawing the rest from reference TRBV7-9 and TRBJ1-1, the complete variable domain is DTGVSQNPRHKITKRGQNVTFRCDPISEHNRLYWYRQTLGQGPEFLTYFQNEAQLEKSRLLSDRFSAERPKGSFSTLEIQRTEQGDSAMYLCASSPGLRTEAFFGQGTRLTVV.

This clone was detected ten times or more. The chain combines TRBV19 with TRBJ1-6; the D is unclear. V dropped 9 bases and J dropped 8 bases, with 14 bases sitting between them. This CDR3 is 13 amino acids long. CDR1 and CDR2 from the germline V gene are LNHDA and SQIVND (reference sequence). CDR3 loop: CASLDRGDSPLHF. CDR3 DNA: TGTGCCAGCTTGGATCGTGGTGATTCACCCCTCCACTTT.

V gene TRBV7-3 combines with J gene TRBJ1-2, with 8 bases identical to TRBD1. With V trimmed by 5 bases and J by 4 bases, 9 bases remained unmatched. The CDR3 spans 15 residues. Germline CDR1 SGHTA, CDR2 FQGTGA. CDR3 protein: CASSPGQGAFYGYTF. CDR3 nucleotides: TGTGCCAGCAGCCCAGGACAGGGAGCCTTCTATGGCTACACCTTC.

The genes are TRBV11-3 and TRBJ2-5, with 8 bases aligning to TRBD1. The V and J ends lost 2 bases and 5 bases, in that order; junction bases with no gene match: 7. The germline V gene encodes CDR1 SGHNT and CDR2 YENEEA. This CDR3 has 15 amino acids. CDR3 region: CASSLKVTGGETQYF. The CDR3 DNA follows: TGTGCCAGCAGCTTAAAGGTTACAGGGGGGGAGACCCAGTACTTC.

This chain joins TRBV9 and TRBJ1-1; D is ambiguous. V lost 0 bases and J lost 1, with 7 bases in between. The CDR3 totals 14 residues. The germline V gene has CDR1 SGDLS and CDR2 YYNGEE. The CDR3 spells CASSVVGSNTEAFF. CDR3 DNA sequence: TGTGCCAGCAGCGTAGTCGGGTCGAACACTGAAGCTTTCTTT.

The chain uses TRBV6-6 and TRBJ1-4; no clear D gene. Trimming left V 2 bases short and J 6 bases short, with 1 base between. The CDR3 sequence is 11 residues long. Germline lookup yields CDR1 MNHNY and CDR2 SVGAGI (reference sequence). CDR3: CASSYHEKLFF. CDR3 nucleotides: TGTGCCAGCAGTTACCATGAAAAACTGTTTTTT.

The count of this clone is one. V and J are TRBV6-5 and TRBJ2-3; TRBD2 might be the D (5 bases). V was shortened by 3 bases and J by 0 bases, with 7 bases between the two germline ends. CDR1 and CDR2 from the germline V gene are MNHEY and SVGAGI. The CDR3 runs to 14 residues. The CDR3 region is CASSYAGSTDTQYF. The CDR3 region has the DNA TGTGCCAGCAGTTATGCGGGTAGCACAGATACGCAGTATTTT.

The table lists this clone with a count of one. The genes are TRBV6-5 and TRBJ2-5; no clear D. This CDR3 comprises 12 residues. Looked up from germline, CDR1 is MNHEY and CDR2 is SVGAGI. V lost 6 bases to trimming and J lost 7 bases, with 12 bases between them. CDR3 amino acids: CASRQNHGTQYF. CDR3 nucleotides: TGTGCCAGCAGACAAAATCACGGGACCCAGTACTTC.

This chain joins TRBV5-1 and TRBJ2-1; a weak D match, TRBD1 (5 bases). The length of the CDR3 is 16 residues. Deletions cut 4 bases from V and 6 bases from J, with 20 bases between. The germline CDR1 and CDR2 sequences are SGHRS and YFSETQ. In nucleotides, the CDR3 is TGCGCCAGCAGCCAAGGGTCCAGGGCCATAGGCAATGAGCAGTTCTTC. It specifies CASSQGSRAIGNEQFF.

The chain employs TRBV13 and TRBJ1-5; the match to TRBD1 covers 9 bases. Trimming at V came to 2 bases and at J to 4 bases, leaving 6 bases not matched to a gene. CDR3 length: 16 residues. Germline CDR1 and CDR2: PRHDT and FYEKMQ (reference sequence). This chain's CDR3 is CASSLSSGTGNQPQHF. The CDR3 DNA reads TGTGCCAGCAGCTTATCTTCCGGGACAGGGAATCAGCCCCAGCATTTT.

This chain uses TRBV6-5 with TRBJ2-3, with D uncertain. Trimming left V 0 bases short and J 2 bases short, with 6 bases between. Germline V gene data show CDR1 as MNHEY and CDR2 as SVGAGI. This CDR3 spans 14 amino acids. CDR3 protein: CASSYSVLTDTQYF. CDR3 DNA sequence: TGTGCCAGCAGTTACTCCGTCCTCACAGATACGCAGTATTTT.

The chain combines TRBV5-1 with TRBJ2-7; D could derive from TRBD1 or TRBD2 (7 bases each). V dropped 1 base and J dropped 4 bases, with 12 bases sitting between them. The germline gives CDR1 SGHRS, CDR2 YFSETQ. This CDR3 has 14 residues. This CDR3 reads CASSLSQGGYEQYF. The CDR3 DNA follows: TGCGCCAGCAGCTTGAGCCAGGGGGGGTACGAGCAGTACTTC.

This chain links TRBV7-9 with TRBJ1-1; 9 nucleotides line up with TRBD1. The length of the CDR3 is 14 residues. Germline loops: CDR1 SEHNR, CDR2 FQNEAQ (reference sequence). V lost 4 bases and J lost 10; bases outside the gene matches: 10. In DNA, the CDR3 is TGTGCCAGCAGCTCCCAGGGGACAGGGTGGATAGCTTTCTTT. It specifies CASSSQGTGWIAFF.

The rearrangement links TRBV27 to TRBJ1-3; D is ambiguous. The length of the CDR3 is 16 residues. Germline CDR1 MNHEY, CDR2 SMNVEV (reference sequence). V gave up 5 bases and J gave up 0 bases, with 14 bases separating them. This CDR3 reads CASSPTLRLSGNTIYF. In DNA form, the CDR3 reads TGTGCCAGCAGTCCGACCCTGAGGCTCTCTGGAAACACCATATATTTT.

The chain links TRBV4-1 to TRBJ1-5; the D is unclear. Germline assignment: CDR1 MGHRA and CDR2 YSYEKL. The CDR3 spans 14 residues. The V gene lost 0 bases and the J gene lost 10 bases, with 13 bases spanning the gap. CDR3 amino acids: CASSQEVVRVPQHF. CDR3 nucleotide sequence: TGCGCCAGCAGCCAAGAGGTTGTAAGGGTACCCCAGCATTTT.

V gene TRBV4-1 combines with J gene TRBJ2-2; 8 bases map to TRBD2. Germline CDR1 is MGHRA and CDR2 is YSYEKL. V lost 2 bases, J lost 7 bases, and 12 bases stayed unmatched. The CDR3 consists of 17 residues. DNA of the CDR3: TGCGCCAGCAGCCAATCCGATATGGGACTAGTCGGCGGGGAGCTGTTTTTT. Residues: CASSQSDMGLVGGELFF.

V is TRBV5-1 and J is TRBJ1-1; no firm D call. Germline CDR1 is SGHRS and CDR2 is YFSETQ. The V and J ends lost 0 bases and 6 bases respectively, with 9 bases between them. The CDR3 runs 13 residues. The CDR3 coding sequence is TGCGCCAGCAGCTTGGCGGGGATCGCTGAAGCTTTCTTT. Its protein is CASSLAGIAEAFF.

The chain links TRBV29-1 to TRBJ2-5, with 7 bases that match TRBD1. With 5 bases clipped from V and 5 bases from J, the junction kept 5 bases outside the gene matches. CDR1 and CDR2 from the germline V gene are SQVTM and ANQGSEA. This CDR3 is 12 amino acids long. The CDR3 DNA is TGCAGCGTTCAACAGGGGACGGAGACCCAGTACTTC. It translates to CSVQQGTETQYF. The full variable domain, its missing parts supplied by reference TRBV29-1 and TRBJ2-5, is SAVISQKPSRDICQRGTSLTIQCQVDSQVTMMFWYRQQPGQSLTLIATANQGSEATYESGFVIDKFPISRPNLTFSTLTVSNMSPEDSSIYLCSVQQGTETQYFGPGTRLLVL.

The chain joins TRBV5-4 to TRBJ1-1; no reliable D call. Looked up from germline, CDR1 is SGHNT and CDR2 is YYREEE (reference sequence). Trimming pared 2 bases from V and 2 bases from J, leaving 10 bases between. The CDR3 contains 14 residues. For the CDR3, the DNA is TGTGCCAGCAGCTTTGGAGGGTCCAACACTGAAGCTTTCTTT. The encoded protein is CASSFGGSNTEAFF.

The chain couples TRBV6-5 to TRBJ1-2; 7 bases map to TRBD1. J lost 4 bases, V lost 5 bases, and 4 bases had no gene match. The CDR3 is 13 amino acids. Looked up from germline, CDR1 is MNHEY and CDR2 is SVGAGI. The CDR3 sequence: CASSRQGSYGYTF. The CDR3 region has the DNA TGTGCCAGCAGTAGACAGGGTAGCTATGGCTACACCTTC.

This clone showed up just a few times. The chain carries TRBV7-2 and TRBJ1-2; D ambiguous. The V and J ends lost 1 base and 8 bases respectively, with 14 bases between them. The length of the CDR3 is 14 residues. Looked up from germline, CDR1 is SGHTA and CDR2 is FQGNSA. CDR3 sequence: CASSLGKPLEGYTF. The CDR3, as DNA: TGTGCCAGCAGCTTAGGGAAGCCCTTAGAGGGCTACACCTTC.

This chain uses TRBV6-1 with TRBJ2-7; D unresolved. The V and J ends lost 3 bases and 3 bases respectively, with 6 bases between them. Germline values: CDR1 MNHNS, CDR2 SASEGT. The CDR3 is 12 amino acids. Here the CDR3 reads CASSDVLYEQYV. In DNA form, the CDR3 reads TGTGCCAGCAGTGACGTCCTCTACGAGCAGTACGTC.

The rearrangement joins TRBV30 to TRBJ2-1; D is uncertain. This CDR3 comprises 11 residues. The V gene's germline CDR1 is GTSNPN and CDR2 SVGIG (reference sequence). V lost 3 bases and J lost 9, with 9 bases in between. CDR3 amino acids: CAWRRASEQFF. In DNA, the CDR3 is TGTGCCTGGAGAAGGGCGAGTGAGCAGTTCTTC.

This sequence joins TRBV9 and TRBJ1-6, with D possibly being TRBD1 (5 bases). In germline, CDR1 is SGDLS, CDR2 YYNGEE. The CDR3 loop spans 16 amino acids. The V gene lost 0 bases and the J gene lost 5 bases, with 12 bases spanning the gap. In DNA, the CDR3 is TGTGCCAGCAGCGTAGTGGGGCGAGGAAATAATTCACCCCTCCACTTT. It encodes CASSVVGRGNNSPLHF.

The chain links TRBV19 to TRBJ2-1; 10 bases agree with TRBD2. The CDR3 runs to 16 residues. The V gene end was trimmed by 5 bases and the J gene end by 2 bases; junction bases not matched to a gene: 6. The germline gives CDR1 LNHDA, CDR2 SQIVND (reference sequence). The CDR3 DNA follows: TGTGCCAGTAGTCAGGAGCGGGGGGGAACCTACAATGAGCAGTTCTTC. It translates to CASSQERGGTYNEQFF.

The count of this clone is one. The chain employs TRBV11-2 and TRBJ1-2; D perhaps matches TRBD1 (6 bases). Between the trimmed V and J ends, which lost 0 bases and 4 bases, there was a span of 18 bases. The CDR3 is 17 amino acids. Germline-derived CDR1 and CDR2 are SGHAT and FQNNGV. CDR3 sequence: CASSLDGVRGTTYGYTF. The CDR3 DNA reads TGTGCCAGCAGCTTAGATGGGGTCAGGGGAACTACCTATGGCTACACCTTC.

The rearrangement links TRBV27 to TRBJ1-1; 8 nucleotides align to TRBD1. Germline trimming cut 3 bases from V and 5 bases from J; bases unmatched to any gene: 8. CDR1 MNHEY and CDR2 SMNVEV come from the germline V gene (reference sequence). The CDR3 totals 15 residues. CDR3 coding DNA: TGTGCCAGCAGTTTTAGGGACAGGTCGACGACTGAAGCTTTCTTT. Protein product: CASSFRDRSTTEAFF.

This clone was observed a few times. The rearrangement uses TRBV5-1 and TRBJ1-3; the match to TRBD1 covers 7 bases. The CDR3 covers 15 residues. Germline CDR1 SGHRS, CDR2 YFSETQ. The V gene end was trimmed by 4 bases and the J gene end by 0 bases; junction bases not matched to a gene: 4. CDR3 residues: CASSPGTDSGNTIYF. The DNA for the CDR3 is TGCGCCAGCAGCCCCGGGACAGACTCTGGAAACACCATATATTTT.

This chain links TRBV24-1 with TRBJ2-3; D not resolved. The CDR3 contains 16 residues. CDR1 KGHDR and CDR2 SFDVKD come from the germline V gene. V was trimmed by 3 bases and J by 0 bases, leaving 12 bases between them. In DNA, the CDR3 is TGTGCCACCAGTGATCCCCAAGGTTCTAGCACAGATACGCAGTATTTT. It is translated as CATSDPQGSSTDTQYF.